This is a list of T cell receptor beta chains from one sample in a study of molecular identifiers for immune sequencing clone quantification. TCRdb passed the PCR reads through MiXCR, listing each CDR3 protein once. Of under 650,000 distinct CDR3 sequences in the sample, 15% to 20% were seen once. Sample: naive CD8+ T cells from blood, with Jurkat cell RNA spiked in. These receptors came from a human donor in good health. Some libraries in this study had Jurkat cell RNA spiked in. CDR3s include the opening cysteine and the closing phenylalanine or tryptophan. Fields, in order: D gene, clone size, V gene, J gene, CDR3 protein, CDR3 DNA. A D gene is named only where the DNA matches it firmly. Clone size is given for some rows only: seen once, a few or many times, or a class if the clone is expanded.

d_gene: .; abundance: .; v_gene: TRBV3-1; j_gene: TRBJ2-2; CDR3aa: CASSQVYSGGNTGELFF; CDR3nt: TGTGCCAGCAGCCAAGTGTACAGCGGAGGGAACACCGGGGAGCTGTTTTTT
d_gene: .; abundance: many; v_gene: TRBV7-2; j_gene: TRBJ2-5; CDR3aa: CASSSLYEETQYF; CDR3nt: TGTGCCAGCAGCTCGCTCTACGAAGAGACCCAGTACTTC
d_gene: TRBD2; abundance: many; v_gene: TRBV4-3; j_gene: TRBJ2-7; CDR3aa: CASSQSWASGNYEQYF; CDR3nt: TGCGCCAGCAGCCAATCGTGGGCTAGCGGGAACTACGAGCAGTACTTC
d_gene: TRBD2; abundance: few; v_gene: TRBV23-1; j_gene: TRBJ2-3; CDR3aa: CASGEPGLASQQGTDTQYF; CDR3nt: TGCGCCAGCGGAGAACCGGGACTAGCGTCCCAGCAGGGCACAGATACGCAGTATTTT
d_gene: .; abundance: many; v_gene: TRBV27; j_gene: TRBJ2-3; CDR3aa: CASSLGSSYGDTQYF; CDR3nt: TGTGCCAGCAGTTTAGGCTCATCCTACGGAGATACGCAGTATTTT
d_gene: TRBD1; abundance: few; v_gene: TRBV4-1; j_gene: TRBJ1-2; CDR3aa: CASSDSGGYGYTF; CDR3nt: TGCGCCAGCAGCGACTCAGGGGGCTATGGCTACACCTTC
d_gene: .; abundance: .; v_gene: TRBV18; j_gene: TRBJ2-7; CDR3aa: CASSPPGPGGSGEQYF; CDR3nt: TGTGCCAGCTCACCACCGGGACCCGGGGGATCGGGCGAGCAGTACTTC
d_gene: TRBD1; abundance: .; v_gene: TRBV28; j_gene: TRBJ1-6; CDR3aa: CASSSDRGLDSPLRF; CDR3nt: TGTGCCAGCAGCTCGGACAGGGGTTTGGATTCACCCCTCCGCTTT
d_gene: .; abundance: many; v_gene: TRBV7-2; j_gene: TRBJ2-3; CDR3aa: CASSFMGSSDTQYF; CDR3nt: TGTGCCAGCAGCTTTATGGGGTCTTCAGATACGCAGTATTTT
d_gene: .; abundance: many; v_gene: TRBV11-2; j_gene: TRBJ2-1; CDR3aa: CASSLDPSGGWVDEQFF; CDR3nt: TGTGCCAGCAGCTTAGACCCCTCGGGTGGGTGGGTCGATGAGCAGTTCTTC
d_gene: TRBD2; abundance: many; v_gene: TRBV6-2/TRBV6-3; j_gene: TRBJ2-7; CDR3aa: CASTEGLAGDEQYF; CDR3nt: TGTGCCAGCACAGAGGGACTAGCGGGAGATGAGCAGTACTTC
d_gene: TRBD2; abundance: .; v_gene: TRBV19; j_gene: TRBJ2-2; CDR3aa: CASSITSGLGTGELFF; CDR3nt: TGTGCCAGTAGTATAACTAGCGGGTTAGGGACCGGGGAGCTGTTTTTT
d_gene: .; abundance: many; v_gene: TRBV6-5; j_gene: TRBJ1-5; CDR3aa: CASSYSAVTYSNQPQHF; CDR3nt: TGTGCCAGCAGTTACTCGGCGGTAACGTATAGCAATCAGCCCCAGCATTTT
d_gene: TRBD1; abundance: many; v_gene: TRBV29-1; j_gene: TRBJ2-1; CDR3aa: CSAGQGYNEQFF; CDR3nt: TGCAGCGCGGGACAGGGGTACAATGAGCAGTTCTTC
d_gene: .; abundance: many; v_gene: TRBV20-1; j_gene: TRBJ2-3; CDR3aa: CSAPTSRPGTDTQYF; CDR3nt: TGCAGTGCTCCTACTAGCCGCCCTGGCACAGATACGCAGTATTTT
d_gene: .; abundance: many; v_gene: TRBV7-9; j_gene: TRBJ1-3; CDR3aa: CASSLGRDPSGNTIYF; CDR3nt: TGTGCCAGCAGCTTAGGCCGGGACCCCTCTGGAAACACCATATATTTT
d_gene: TRBD2; abundance: few; v_gene: TRBV18; j_gene: TRBJ2-3; CDR3aa: CASSPYPGTSPSPDTQYF; CDR3nt: TGTGCCAGCTCACCCTACCCCGGGACTAGCCCTTCCCCAGATACGCAGTATTTT
d_gene: .; abundance: few; v_gene: TRBV24-1; j_gene: TRBJ1-2; CDR3aa: CATSDAGTEANYGYTF; CDR3nt: TGTGCCACCAGTGACGCCGGGACGGAGGCTAACTATGGCTACACCTTC
d_gene: .; abundance: many; v_gene: TRBV15; j_gene: TRBJ2-3; CDR3aa: CATSRDHATTSTDTQYF; CDR3nt: TGTGCCACCAGCAGAGATCATGCCACAACCAGCACAGATACGCAGTATTTT
d_gene: TRBD1; abundance: many; v_gene: TRBV20-1; j_gene: TRBJ1-2; CDR3aa: CSARTRESGTANYGYTF; CDR3nt: TGCAGTGCTAGAACAAGGGAGTCCGGGACAGCTAACTATGGCTACACCTTC
d_gene: .; abundance: few; v_gene: TRBV4-3; j_gene: TRBJ1-4; CDR3aa: CASSQDRSEGEKLFF; CDR3nt: TGCGCCAGCAGCCAAGACCGGAGTGAGGGTGAAAAACTGTTTTTT
d_gene: .; abundance: few; v_gene: TRBV15; j_gene: TRBJ2-7; CDR3aa: CATSRATQSYEQYF; CDR3nt: TGTGCCACCAGCAGAGCAACACAGAGTTATGAGCAGTACTTC
d_gene: .; abundance: .; v_gene: TRBV14; j_gene: TRBJ2-3; CDR3aa: CAGSQVPPDTQYF; CDR3nt: TGTGCCGGCAGCCAAGTTCCGCCAGATACGCAGTATTTT
d_gene: .; abundance: few; v_gene: TRBV7-9; j_gene: TRBJ1-1; CDR3aa: CASPGHAGEAFF; CDR3nt: TGTGCCAGCCCGGGACATGCAGGTGAAGCTTTCTTT
d_gene: .; abundance: .; v_gene: TRBV30; j_gene: TRBJ1-6; CDR3aa: CAWSVGIPGSPLHF; CDR3nt: TGTGCCTGGAGCGTTGGGATTCCTGGTTCACCCCTCCACTTT
d_gene: .; abundance: .; v_gene: TRBV27; j_gene: TRBJ2-1; CDR3aa: CASSLVRARLTEQFF; CDR3nt: .
d_gene: .; abundance: many; v_gene: TRBV29-1; j_gene: TRBJ2-7; CDR3aa: CSVGGYSSYEQYF; CDR3nt: TGCAGCGTTGGGGGATATAGCTCCTACGAGCAGTACTTC
d_gene: .; abundance: many; v_gene: TRBV19; j_gene: TRBJ1-1; CDR3aa: CASTPGGGLAEAFF; CDR3nt: TGTGCCAGTACTCCCGGGGGGGGACTCGCTGAAGCTTTCTTT
d_gene: TRBD2; abundance: .; v_gene: TRBV28; j_gene: TRBJ2-4; CDR3aa: CASSLFGGRGAKNIQYF; CDR3nt: TGTGCCAGCAGTTTATTCGGGGGGAGAGGGGCAAAAAACATTCAGTACTTC
d_gene: .; abundance: many; v_gene: TRBV7-2; j_gene: TRBJ1-2; CDR3aa: CASSPHPASAYGYTF; CDR3nt: TGTGCCAGCAGCCCACACCCGGCTTCCGCCTATGGCTACACCTTC
d_gene: TRBD2; abundance: few; v_gene: TRBV4-3; j_gene: TRBJ2-1; CDR3aa: CASSQVGGGGADEQFF; CDR3nt: TGCGCCAGCAGCCAAGTTGGGGGCGGGGGGGCCGATGAGCAGTTCTTC
d_gene: TRBD1; abundance: .; v_gene: TRBV27; j_gene: TRBJ1-4; CDR3aa: CASSLLKAGGLTNEKQFF; CDR3nt: TGTGCCAGCAGTTTATTAAAGGCAGGGGGGTTGACTAATGAAAAACAGTTTTTT
d_gene: TRBD2; abundance: many; v_gene: TRBV4-3; j_gene: TRBJ2-1; CDR3aa: CASSQDALAGLGEQFF; CDR3nt: TGCGCCAGCAGCCAAGATGCCCTAGCGGGGCTGGGAGAGCAGTTCTTC
d_gene: TRBD2; abundance: .; v_gene: TRBV4-2; j_gene: TRBJ2-1; CDR3aa: CASSQEGGTGVGLAGGYEQFF; CDR3nt: TGTGCCAGCAGCCAAGAAGGTGGGACAGGGGTCGGACTAGCGGGGGGCTATGAGCAGTTCTTC
d_gene: .; abundance: .; v_gene: TRBV4-1; j_gene: TRBJ2-7; CDR3aa: CASSQAGEKQYF; CDR3nt: TGCGCCAGCAGCCAAGCGGGCGAAAAGCAGTACTTC
d_gene: TRBD2; abundance: many; v_gene: TRBV5-1; j_gene: TRBJ2-7; CDR3aa: CASSFGLAGYGYEQYF; CDR3nt: TGCGCCAGCAGCTTTGGACTAGCGGGATACGGCTACGAGCAGTACTTC
d_gene: .; abundance: many; v_gene: TRBV28; j_gene: TRBJ1-1; CDR3aa: CASSLRGEGMNTEAFF; CDR3nt: TGTGCCAGCAGTTTGAGGGGTGAGGGCATGAACACTGAAGCTTTCTTT
d_gene: TRBD1; abundance: many; v_gene: TRBV30; j_gene: TRBJ1-1; CDR3aa: CAWDRGHGTEAFF; CDR3nt: TGTGCCTGGGACAGGGGGCATGGGACTGAAGCTTTCTTT
d_gene: TRBD1; abundance: .; v_gene: TRBV24-1; j_gene: TRBJ1-5; CDR3aa: CATSEDRGQPQHF; CDR3nt: TGTGCCACCTCAGAGGACAGGGGCCAGCCCCAGCATTTT
d_gene: TRBD2; abundance: .; v_gene: TRBV7-6; j_gene: TRBJ2-7; CDR3aa: CASSLKWSGGGDEQYF; CDR3nt: TGTGCCAGCAGCTTAAAATGGAGCGGGGGCGGGGACGAGCAGTACTTC
d_gene: .; abundance: .; v_gene: TRBV12-3/TRBV12-4; j_gene: TRBJ1-2; CDR3aa: CASSRTESYGYTF; CDR3nt: TGTGCCAGCAGCAGGACCGAAAGCTATGGCTACACCTTC
d_gene: TRBD2; abundance: few; v_gene: TRBV4-1; j_gene: TRBJ2-1; CDR3aa: CASSHPLAGGGEQFF; CDR3nt: TGCGCCAGCAGCCATCCCCTAGCGGGAGGGGGTGAGCAGTTCTTC
d_gene: .; abundance: once; v_gene: TRBV4-2; j_gene: TRBJ2-7; CDR3aa: CASSQSARNDEQYF; CDR3nt: TGTGCCAGCAGCCAAAGCGCCCGGAACGACGAGCAGTACTTC
d_gene: TRBD1; abundance: .; v_gene: TRBV4-3; j_gene: TRBJ2-7; CDR3aa: CASSQVVQGAGEQYF; CDR3nt: TGCGCCAGCAGCCAAGTGGTGCAGGGGGCGGGGGAGCAGTACTTC
d_gene: .; abundance: many; v_gene: TRBV4-2; j_gene: TRBJ2-7; CDR3aa: CASSQEVHGVPEQYF; CDR3nt: TGTGCCAGCAGCCAAGAAGTACATGGGGTTCCCGAGCAGTACTTC